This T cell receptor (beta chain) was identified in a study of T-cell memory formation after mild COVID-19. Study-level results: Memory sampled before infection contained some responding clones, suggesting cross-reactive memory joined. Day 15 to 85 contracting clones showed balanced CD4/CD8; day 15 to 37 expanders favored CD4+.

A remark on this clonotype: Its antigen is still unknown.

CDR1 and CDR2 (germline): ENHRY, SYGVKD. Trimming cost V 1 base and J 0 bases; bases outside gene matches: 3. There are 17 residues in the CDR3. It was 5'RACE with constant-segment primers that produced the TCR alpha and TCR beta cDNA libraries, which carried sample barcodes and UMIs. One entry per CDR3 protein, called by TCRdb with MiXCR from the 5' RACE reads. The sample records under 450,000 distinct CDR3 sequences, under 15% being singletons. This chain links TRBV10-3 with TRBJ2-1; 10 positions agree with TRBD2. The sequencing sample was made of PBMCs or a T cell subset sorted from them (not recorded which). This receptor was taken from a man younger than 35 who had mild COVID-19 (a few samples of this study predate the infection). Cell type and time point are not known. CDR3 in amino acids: CAISEFSGGSSYNEQFF. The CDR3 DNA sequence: TGTGCCATCAGTGAGTTTAGCGGGGGGTCCTCCTACAATGAGCAGTTCTTC.